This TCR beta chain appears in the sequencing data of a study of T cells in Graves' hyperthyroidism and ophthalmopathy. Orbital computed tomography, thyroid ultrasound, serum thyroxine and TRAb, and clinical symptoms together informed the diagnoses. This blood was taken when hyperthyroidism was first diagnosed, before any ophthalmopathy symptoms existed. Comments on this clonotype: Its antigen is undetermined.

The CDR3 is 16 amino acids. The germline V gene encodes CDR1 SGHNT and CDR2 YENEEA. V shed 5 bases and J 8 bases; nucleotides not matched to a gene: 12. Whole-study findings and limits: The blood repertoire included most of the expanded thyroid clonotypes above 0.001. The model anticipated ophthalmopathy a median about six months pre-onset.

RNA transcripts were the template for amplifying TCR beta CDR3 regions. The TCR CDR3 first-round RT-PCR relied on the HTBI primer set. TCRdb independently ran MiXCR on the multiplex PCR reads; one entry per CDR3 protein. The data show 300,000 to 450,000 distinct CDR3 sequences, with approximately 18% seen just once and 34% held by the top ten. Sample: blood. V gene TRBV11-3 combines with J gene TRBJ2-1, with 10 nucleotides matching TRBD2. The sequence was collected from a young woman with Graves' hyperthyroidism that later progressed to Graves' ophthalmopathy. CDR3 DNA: TGTGCCAGCAGCCCCGGAAGCGGGAGGGATATCTATGAGCAGTTCTTC. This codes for CASSPGSGRDIYEQFF.